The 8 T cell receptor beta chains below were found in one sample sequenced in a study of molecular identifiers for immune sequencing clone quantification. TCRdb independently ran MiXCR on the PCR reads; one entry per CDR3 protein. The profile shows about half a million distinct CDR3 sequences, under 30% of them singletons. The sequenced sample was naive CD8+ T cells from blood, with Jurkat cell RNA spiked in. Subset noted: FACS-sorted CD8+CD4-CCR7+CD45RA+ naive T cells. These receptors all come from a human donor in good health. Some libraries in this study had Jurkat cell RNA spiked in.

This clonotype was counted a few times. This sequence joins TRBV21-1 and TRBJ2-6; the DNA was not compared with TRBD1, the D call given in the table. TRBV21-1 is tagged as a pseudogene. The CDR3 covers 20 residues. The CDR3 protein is CASRQKVGDRESSGANVLTF. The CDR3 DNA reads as TGTGCCAGCAGACAAAAAGTGGGAGACAGGGAAAGCTCTGGGGCCAACGTCCTGACTTTC.

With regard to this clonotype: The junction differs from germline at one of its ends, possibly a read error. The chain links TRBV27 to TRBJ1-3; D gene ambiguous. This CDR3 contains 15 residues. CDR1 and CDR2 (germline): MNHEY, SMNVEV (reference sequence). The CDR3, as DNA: TGTACCAGCAGCCCTAGCCCCGTCTCTGGAAACACCATATATTTT. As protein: CTSSPSPVSGNTIYF.

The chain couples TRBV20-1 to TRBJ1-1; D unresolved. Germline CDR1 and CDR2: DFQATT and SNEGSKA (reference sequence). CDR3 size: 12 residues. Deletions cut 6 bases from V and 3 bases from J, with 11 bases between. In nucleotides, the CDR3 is TGCAGTGCAATCGACGAGTACACTGAAGCTTTCTTT. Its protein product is CSAIDEYTEAFF.

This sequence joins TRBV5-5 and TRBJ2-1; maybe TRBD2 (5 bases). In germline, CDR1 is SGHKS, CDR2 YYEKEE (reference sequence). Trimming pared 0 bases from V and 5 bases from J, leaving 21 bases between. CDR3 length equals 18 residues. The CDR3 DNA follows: TGTGCCAGCAGCTTGGTCCCCAGTGGAGGCAGCCCGGACAATGAGCAGTTCTTC. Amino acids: CASSLVPSGGSPDNEQFF.

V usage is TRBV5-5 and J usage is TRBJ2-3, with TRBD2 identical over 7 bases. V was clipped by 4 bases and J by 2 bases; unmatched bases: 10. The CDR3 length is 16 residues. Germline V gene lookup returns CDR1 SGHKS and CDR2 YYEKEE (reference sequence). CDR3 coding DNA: TGTGCCAGCAGCGGCATGGCTAGCGGCTTCACAGATACGCAGTATTTT. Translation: CASSGMASGFTDTQYF.

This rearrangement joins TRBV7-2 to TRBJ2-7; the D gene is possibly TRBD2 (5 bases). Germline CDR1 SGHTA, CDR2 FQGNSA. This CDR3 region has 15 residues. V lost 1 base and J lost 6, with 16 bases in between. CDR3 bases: TGTGCCAGCAGCTTAGACACGGGGTGGGTTGTCGAGCAGTACTTC. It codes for CASSLDTGWVVEQYF. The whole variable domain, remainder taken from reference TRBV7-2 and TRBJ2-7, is GAGVSQSPSNKVTEKGKDVELRCDPISGHTALYWYRQSLGQGLEFLIYFQGNSAPDKSGLPSDRFSAERTGGSVSTLTIQRTQQEDSAVYLCASSLDTGWVVEQYFGPGTRLTVT.

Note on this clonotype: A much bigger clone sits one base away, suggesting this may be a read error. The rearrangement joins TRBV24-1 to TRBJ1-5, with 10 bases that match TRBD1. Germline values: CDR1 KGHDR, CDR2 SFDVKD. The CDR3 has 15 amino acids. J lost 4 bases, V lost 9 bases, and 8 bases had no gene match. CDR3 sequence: CATGPGQGRNQPQHF. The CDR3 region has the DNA TGTGCCACCGGTCCGGGACAGGGGAGAAATCAGCCCCAGCATTTT.

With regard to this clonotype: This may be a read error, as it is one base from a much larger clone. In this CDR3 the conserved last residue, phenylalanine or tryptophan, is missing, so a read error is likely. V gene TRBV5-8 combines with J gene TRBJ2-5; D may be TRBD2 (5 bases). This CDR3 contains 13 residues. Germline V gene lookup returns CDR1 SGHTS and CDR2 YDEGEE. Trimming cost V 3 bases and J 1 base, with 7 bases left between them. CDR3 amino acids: CASSSGIQETQYS. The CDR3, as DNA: TGTGCCAGCAGCTCCGGGATCCAAGAGACCCAGTACTCC.